This TCR beta chain was profiled in a study of tumor and adjacent non-tumor tissue in lung cancer. In the study overall: Aged about 31 to 85 years, patients included fewer than 11 men and roughly 5 women with stage I to III disease. On average, productive TCRbeta reads reached 4 million to 4.5 million per sample.

The template was RNA from unsorted bulk tissue. On this clonotype itself: As yet, its antigen is unknown.

CDR3 length: 14 residues. V trimming: 10 bases; J trimming: 13 bases; junction bases outside the gene matches: 21. CDR1 and CDR2 (germline): MNHNY, SVGAGI (reference sequence). Study-wide results and limits: Tumor tissue had significantly higher TCR diversity than normal lung.

The library came from three nested PCR rounds adapted from ARM-PCR protocols. In TCRdb, the multiplex PCR reads were re-called with MiXCR into one record per CDR3 protein. The sample holds 89,000 or so distinct CDR3 sequences, about 61% seen once. The V and J genes are TRBV6-6 and TRBJ1-2, with 7 bases fitting TRBD1. The source of this sequence is a man in his 70s with non-small cell lung cancer. Sample: lung tumor tissue. The CDR3 DNA reads TGTGCCATCAGAGCACTCGCAGGGGGGGCGCGGTGCACCTTC. Its translation is CAIRALAGGARCTF.